Here is one T cell receptor beta chain with its context. Its antigen is unknown. Sequenced by immunoSEQ multiplex PCR; TCRdb stores in-frame clones only, minus some. The data contain over a million clones, over 95% of them singletons. This sample is part of a study of shared clonotypes between healthy human individuals. General observations from the study: A small donor pool kept down the genetic and exposure-history diversity that was represented.

The sequence came from a man younger than 45 in good health. The sequenced sample was naive CD4+ T cells sorted from blood. The sample's subset: CD45RA+ positively selected.

CDR3 loop: CASSGGLAGGPRNNEQFF. The CDR3 DNA reads TGCGCCAGCAGCGGGGGACTAGCGGGAGGGCCGAGAAACAATGAGCAGTTCTTC. The chain has TRBV5-1 and TRBJ2-1; 16 nucleotides agree with TRBD2. V dropped 4 bases and J dropped 5; count of bases not matched to a gene: 9. The CDR3 consists of 18 residues. Germline CDR1 SGHRS, CDR2 YFSETQ.